Listed below are T cell receptor beta chains from one sample, sequenced in a study of T-cell reconstitution after alpha-beta-depleted transplantation in children. TCRdb re-analysed the PCR reads in MiXCR, keeping a single row per CDR3 protein. The sample has a few hundred thousand distinct CDR3 sequences; about a sixth are singletons. The sequenced sample was PBMCs from the stem cell graft donor, obtained from the stem cell graft. The receptors come from a human donor who donated a stem cell graft to a child with acute lymphoblastic leukemia. Each CDR3 is given with its conserved first and last residue. The D gene is left open where the match is weak. Clone sizes are given selectively: once, few, many, or a class where the clone is expanded.

J,V,size,D,CDR3,DNA
TRBJ2-3,TRBV5-4,.,.,CASSEGGGRPTDTQYF,TGTGCCAGCAGCGAAGGGGGCGGGAGGCCCACAGATACGCAGTATTTT
TRBJ2-7,TRBV27,.,TRBD2,CASSLSTQRGFQGYEQYF,TGTGCCAGCAGTTTATCAACCCAGCGGGGGTTCCAAGGATACGAGCAGTACTTC
TRBJ1-5,TRBV29-1,many,TRBD1,CSARTGGKNQPQHF,TGCAGCGCTCGGACAGGGGGGAAGAATCAGCCCCAGCATTTT
TRBJ2-7,TRBV4-1,.,.,CASSQDLESYEQYF,TGCGCCAGCAGCCAAGATCTAGAGTCCTACGAGCAGTACTTC
TRBJ2-2,TRBV5-5,.,TRBD2,CASSFAGGASGELFF,TGTGCCAGCAGCTTCGCGGGAGGGGCCTCCGGGGAGCTGTTTTTT
TRBJ2-7,TRBV12-5,few,.,CASGLGRAYEQYF,TGTGCTAGTGGTTTAGGCCGCGCCTACGAGCAGTACTTC
TRBJ1-1,TRBV12-3/TRBV12-4,many,.,CASTNNRATEAFF,TGTGCCAGCACCAACAACCGGGCCACTGAAGCTTTCTTT
TRBJ1-2,TRBV7-9,.,.,CASSIQGKVDYGYTF,TGTGCCAGCAGCATACAGGGAAAGGTCGACTATGGCTACACCTTC
TRBJ2-1,TRBV5-1,.,TRBD2,CASSSLAAQSSYNEQFF,TGCGCCAGCAGCTCACTAGCGGCACAGAGCTCCTACAATGAGCAGTTCTTC
TRBJ1-1,TRBV12-3/TRBV12-4,few,.,CASSSGGGLSEAFF,TGTGCCAGCAGCTCCGGCGGGGGGCTTAGTGAAGCTTTCTTT
TRBJ2-7,TRBV5-1,.,TRBD2,CASSLAGGFYEQYF,TGCGCCAGCAGCTTGGCGGGGGGATTCTACGAGCAGTACTTC
TRBJ2-7,TRBV4-1,.,.,CASSHYDTGSSYEQYF,TGCGCCAGCAGCCACTACGACACCGGGAGCTCCTACGAGCAGTACTTC
TRBJ2-1,TRBV18,few,TRBD2,CASSPTREVREQFF,TGTGCCAGCTCACCGACCCGGGAGGTAAGGGAGCAGTTCTTC
TRBJ2-3,TRBV6-4,.,TRBD2,CASSGIAGANTDTQYF,TGTGCCAGCAGTGGTATAGCGGGAGCGAACACAGATACGCAGTATTTT
TRBJ2-7,TRBV20-1,few,.,CSASLIPTGREQYF,TGCAGTGCTAGCCTTATCCCCACAGGACGGGAGCAGTACTTC
TRBJ2-7,TRBV4-1,.,.,CASGGVEQYF,TGCGCCAGCGGCGGCGTCGAGCAGTACTTC
TRBJ1-1,TRBV6-6,few,.,CASSYTLGQKAFF,TGTGCCAGCAGTTATACCCTGGGACAAAAAGCTTTCTTT
TRBJ1-1,TRBV27,many,.,CASSLRENTEAFF,TGTGCCAGCAGTTTAAGGGAAAACACTGAAGCTTTCTTT
TRBJ2-5,TRBV20-1,many,.,CSASSTLPQETQYF,TGCAGTGCTAGTTCGACACTTCCCCAAGAGACCCAGTACTTC
TRBJ2-7,TRBV21-1,.,.,CASSRESWDRGNEQYF,TGTGCCAGCAGCAGAGAGAGCTGGGACAGGGGTAACGAGCAGTACTTC
TRBJ2-7,TRBV5-1,.,TRBD2,CASSLGSGSLEQYF,TGCGCCAGCAGCTTGGGGAGCGGGAGCTTAGAGCAGTACTTC
TRBJ2-5,TRBV12-3/TRBV12-4,few,.,CASSLIGRLYQETQYF,TGTGCCAGCAGTTTAATTGGCAGGCTTTACCAAGAGACCCAGTACTTC
TRBJ2-1,TRBV19,.,.,CASSKAPPLYNEQFF,TGTGCCAGTAGTAAAGCTCCCCCCTTATACAATGAGCAGTTCTTC
TRBJ2-7,TRBV5-1,few,.,CASSLSGGQPYEQYF,TGCGCCAGCAGCTTGTCCGGGGGACAGCCTTACGAGCAGTACTTC
TRBJ2-1,TRBV3-1,few,TRBD2,CASSQGQTGLAHNEQFF,TGTGCCAGCAGCCAAGGACAGACTGGACTAGCGCACAATGAGCAGTTCTTC
TRBJ2-1,TRBV7-2,.,TRBD2,CASSSGGAGVGEQFF,TGTGCCAGCAGCTCGGGGGGAGCGGGAGTTGGGGAGCAGTTCTTC
TRBJ2-7,TRBV10-3,.,.,CAISEPEPGLYEQYF,TGTGCCATCAGTGAGCCGGAACCGGGACTCTACGAGCAGTACTTC
TRBJ2-1,TRBV29-1,.,.,CSVGANEQFF,TGCAGCGTTGGAGCCAATGAGCAGTTCTTC
TRBJ2-7,TRBV20-1,once,.,CSASIPPSYEQYF,TGCAGTGCTAGTATCCCCCCATCCTACGAGCAGTACTTC
TRBJ1-1,TRBV5-1,.,.,CASSPGGGRGTEAFF,TGCGCCAGCAGCCCTGGTGGGGGGCGGGGGACTGAAGCTTTCTTT
TRBJ2-7,TRBV3-1,few,TRBD2,CASSPGAGGGDEQYF,TGTGCCAGCAGCCCCGGAGCGGGAGGGGGAGACGAGCAGTACTTC
TRBJ1-2,TRBV12-3/TRBV12-4,.,.,CASRTWRVESNYGYTF,TGTGCCAGCAGAACCTGGAGGGTGGAGAGTAACTATGGCTACACCTTC
TRBJ2-2,TRBV4-1,few,.,CASSRTGVANTGELFF,TGCGCCAGCAGCCGTACGGGAGTAGCGAACACCGGGGAGCTGTTTTTT
TRBJ2-1,TRBV10-3,few,TRBD2,CAPILAGENDEQFF,TGTGCCCCGATCCTAGCGGGAGAAAATGATGAGCAGTTCTTC
TRBJ2-7,TRBV4-1,.,TRBD2,CASSQPLETSGSHEQYF,TGCGCCAGCAGCCAACCTCTCGAGACTAGCGGGAGCCACGAGCAGTACTTC
TRBJ1-1,TRBV6-5,.,TRBD1,CASSYEARGLTEAFF,TGTGCCAGCAGTTACGAGGCCAGGGGGCTTACTGAAGCTTTCTTT
TRBJ2-2,TRBV3-1,.,.,CASRQDWGFGGELFF,TGTGCCAGCAGACAGGACTGGGGCTTTGGCGGGGAGCTGTTTTTT
TRBJ1-2,TRBV15,few,.,CATSRVGIGYGYTF,TGTGCCACCAGCAGAGTGGGGATCGGCTATGGCTACACCTTC
TRBJ2-5,TRBV5-1,.,TRBD2,CASSFTSATQETQYF,TGCGCCAGCAGCTTTACTAGCGCTACACAAGAGACCCAGTACTTC
TRBJ2-2,TRBV12-3/TRBV12-4,few,.,CASSAGFANTGELFF,TGTGCCAGCAGTGCAGGATTCGCGAACACCGGGGAGCTGTTTTTT
TRBJ1-1,TRBV7-6,.,TRBD1,CASSLIGQGARAFF,TGTGCCAGCAGCTTAATTGGACAGGGGGCGAGGGCTTTCTTT
TRBJ2-7,TRBV27,.,TRBD2,CASSPRGSGRGEQYF,TGTGCCAGCAGTCCCCGGGGGTCCGGGAGGGGCGAGCAGTACTTC
TRBJ1-1,TRBV5-1,many,TRBD1,CASSSGTANTEAFF,TGCGCCAGCAGCTCCGGGACAGCGAACACTGAAGCTTTCTTT
TRBJ1-1,TRBV5-1,.,TRBD1,CASSPRDRAIKPDLTEAFF,TGCGCCAGCAGCCCCCGGGACAGGGCGATCAAACCGGACCTGACTGAAGCTTTCTTT
TRBJ1-5,TRBV6-1,.,TRBD1,CASSPGTGNNQPQHF,TGTGCCAGCAGTCCCGGGACAGGGAACAATCAGCCCCAGCATTTT
TRBJ1-2,TRBV19,few,.,CASSIPVGSIPDFYGYTF,TGTGCCAGTAGTATCCCCGTGGGTTCCATCCCAGATTTCTATGGCTACACCTTC
TRBJ1-2,TRBV29-1,once,.,CSVVPPGRSYGYTF,TGCAGCGTTGTCCCGCCTGGCAGGAGTTATGGCTACACCTTC
TRBJ2-2,TRBV5-1,.,.,CASSGNRVNTGELFF,TGCGCCAGCAGCGGAAACAGGGTGAACACCGGGGAGCTGTTTTTT
TRBJ2-1,TRBV19,.,.,CATSLLGPTNNEQFF,TGTGCCACCAGCCTGTTGGGGCCGACGAACAATGAGCAGTTCTTC
TRBJ1-6,TRBV5-5,few,TRBD1,CASSLRDRGHSPLHF,TGTGCCAGCAGCTTGCGGGACAGGGGACATTCACCCCTCCACTTT
TRBJ2-7,TRBV3-1,.,.,CASSQGSEPYEQYF,TGTGCCAGCAGCCAAGGGTCAGAACCCTACGAGCAGTACTTC
TRBJ1-1,TRBV29-1,.,.,CSVARGYTEAFF,TGCAGCGTTGCCCGGGGGTATACTGAAGCTTTCTTT
TRBJ1-2,TRBV27,.,TRBD1,CASSFQGALYGYTF,TGTGCCAGCAGCTTTCAGGGGGCTCTCTATGGCTACACCTTC
TRBJ1-5,TRBV27,few,TRBD1,CASSPTGVGQPQHF,TGTGCCAGCAGTCCGACAGGGGTGGGCCAGCCCCAGCATTTT
TRBJ2-5,TRBV20-1,few,.,CSAEGGGGTQYF,TGCAGTGCCGAGGGTGGAGGGGGGACCCAGTACTTC
TRBJ2-7,TRBV20-1,few,.,CSAREGRGGEQYF,TGCAGTGCTAGAGAAGGCAGGGGCGGAGAGCAGTACTTC
TRBJ2-1,TRBV5-1,few,.,CASRQGGHNEQFF,TGCGCCAGCAGACAGGGAGGCCACAATGAGCAGTTCTTC